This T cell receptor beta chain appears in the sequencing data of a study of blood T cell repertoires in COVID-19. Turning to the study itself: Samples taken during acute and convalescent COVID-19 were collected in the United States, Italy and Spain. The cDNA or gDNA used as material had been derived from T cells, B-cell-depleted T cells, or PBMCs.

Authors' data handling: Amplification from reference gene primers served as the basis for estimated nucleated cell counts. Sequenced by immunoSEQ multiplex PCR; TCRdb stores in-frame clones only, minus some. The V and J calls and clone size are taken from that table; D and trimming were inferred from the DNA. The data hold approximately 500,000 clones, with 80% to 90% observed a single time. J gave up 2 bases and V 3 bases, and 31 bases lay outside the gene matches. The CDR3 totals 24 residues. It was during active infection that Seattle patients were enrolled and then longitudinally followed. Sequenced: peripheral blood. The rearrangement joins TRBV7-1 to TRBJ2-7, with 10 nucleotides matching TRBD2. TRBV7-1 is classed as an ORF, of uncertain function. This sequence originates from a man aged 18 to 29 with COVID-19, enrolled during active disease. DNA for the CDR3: TGTGCCAGCAGCTCCCACAGGCCTCCTCGCGGTCTCTCGTCTAGCGGGAGTGCAACCTACGAGCAGTACTTC. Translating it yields CASSSHRPPRGLSSSGSATYEQYF.